This paragraph covers one TCR beta chain sequence. The antigen is not known. The data derive from a study of shared clonotypes between healthy human individuals. In the study overall: Those who served as donors were two women and a few men between the ages of 18 and 49.

Genomic DNA (from each subset) was split evenly across several immunoSEQ plates. Here immunoSEQ multiplex PCR was the method, and the copy in TCRdb shows in-frame clones only, minus some. Of fewer than 2.5 million clones listed, more than 85% are singletons. Broader study findings: For naive CD4 cells, around 5% of clonotypes were shared across several donors. It was anticipated that sequencing depth would influence how many clonotypes donors shared.

This CDR3 spans 14 amino acids. Looked up from germline, CDR1 is SEHNR and CDR2 is FQNEAQ (reference sequence). Trimming at V came to 2 bases and at J to 10 bases, leaving 5 bases not matched to a gene. Sequences were obtained from naive CD4+ T cells from PBMCs. The subset: CD45RA+ positively selected. The chain links TRBV7-9 to TRBJ2-1; 10 bases map to TRBD2. The source is a man between 18 and 29 years old in good health. Some clones in this sample may be carry-over from other donors' samples. CDR3 in amino acids: CASSLTSGTREQFF. CDR3 nucleotides: TGTGCCAGCAGCTTAACTAGCGGGACTCGGGAGCAGTTCTTC.